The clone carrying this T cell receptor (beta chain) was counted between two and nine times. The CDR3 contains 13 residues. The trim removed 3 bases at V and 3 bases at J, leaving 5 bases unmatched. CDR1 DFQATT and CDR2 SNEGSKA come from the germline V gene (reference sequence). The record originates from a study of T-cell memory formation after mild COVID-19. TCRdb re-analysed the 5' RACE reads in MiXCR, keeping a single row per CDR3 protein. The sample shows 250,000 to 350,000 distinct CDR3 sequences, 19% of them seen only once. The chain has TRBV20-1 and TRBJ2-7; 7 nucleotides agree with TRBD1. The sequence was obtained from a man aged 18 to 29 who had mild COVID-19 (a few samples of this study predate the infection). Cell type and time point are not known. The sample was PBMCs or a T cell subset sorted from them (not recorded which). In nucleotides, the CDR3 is TGCAGTGCTAGCTCCCGGACAGGCTACGAGCAGTACTTC. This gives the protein CSASSRTGYEQYF.